The 6 T cell receptor beta chains listed next were all sequenced from one sample in a study of T cells after yellow fever vaccination. One entry per CDR3 protein, called by TCRdb with MiXCR from the 5' RACE reads. Of 500,000 to 700,000 distinct CDR3 sequences detected, less than 20% appear once; the ten largest clones hold approximately 14%. This sample comprised PBMCs, obtained 15 days after the yellow fever booster vaccination. Every receptor here comes from a man aged 30 to 39 who received the YFV17D yellow fever vaccine.

This clonotype was seen a handful of times. V gene TRBV6-5 combines with J gene TRBJ2-3, with 8 bases that match TRBD2. Losses at the gene ends were 0 bases for V and 1 base for J; bases not matched to a gene: 3. CDR1 and CDR2 (germline): MNHEY, SVGAGI. The CDR3 totals 16 residues. CDR3 sequence reads: CASSYSSGAGTDTQYF. The CDR3, as DNA: TGTGCCAGCAGTTACTCTAGCGGGGCGGGCACAGATACGCAGTATTTT.

This clonotype was seen more than once but under ten times. This chain connects TRBV29-1 to TRBJ2-3; D not certain. V dropped 4 bases and J dropped 4 bases, with 9 bases sitting between them. The germline CDR1 and CDR2 sequences are SQVTM and ANQGSEA. The CDR3 is 12 amino acids. The CDR3 sequence: CSVGALADTQYF. CDR3 bases: TGCAGCGTTGGCGCTCTCGCAGATACGCAGTATTTT.

This clonotype has more than one count but fewer than ten. The chain uses TRBV6-2 or TRBV6-3 and TRBJ2-1; 7 nucleotides align to TRBD2. Germline-derived CDR1 and CDR2 are MNHEY and SVGEGT. After removal of 0 bases from V and 2 bases from J, the junction contained 1 base not matched to a gene. The CDR3 totals 15 residues. As DNA, the CDR3 is TGTGCCAGCAGTTACTCTCTAGCGGCCTACAATGAGCAGTTCTTC. As protein: CASSYSLAAYNEQFF.

The sample holds a few counts of this clonotype. The chain recombines TRBV5-1 with TRBJ2-5, with a possible D match to TRBD2 (5 bases). This CDR3 spans 14 amino acids. Germline V CDR1 and CDR2: SGHRS, YFSETQ. Between the trimmed V and J ends, which lost 7 bases and 0 bases, there was a span of 13 bases. DNA of the CDR3: TGCGCCAGCTCTGACCCGGGAAACCAAGAGACCCAGTACTTC. It specifies CASSDPGNQETQYF.

The V call is TRBV29-1, the J call TRBJ2-2, with 11 bases identical to TRBD2. The CDR3 is 15 residues long. V gave up 4 bases and J gave up 0 bases; unmatched junction bases: 1. The germline V gene encodes CDR1 SQVTM and CDR2 ANQGSEA. The CDR3: CSVGLAGSNTGELFF. In nucleotides, the CDR3 is TGCAGCGTTGGACTAGCGGGGTCGAACACCGGGGAGCTGTTTTTT.

The CDR3 loop reads CASSLRDRGTQYF. CDR3 in DNA: TGTGCCAGTAGCCTCCGGGACAGGGGAACGCAGTATTTT. The chain carries TRBV19 and TRBJ2-3, with TRBD1 identical over 10 bases. The V segment lost 6 bases and the J segment 9 bases; nucleotides outside the gene matches: 6. Per germline, CDR1 LNHDA and CDR2 SQIVND (reference sequence). This CDR3 has 13 residues.